This record covers a single T cell receptor beta chain. This clone was observed a handful of times. The antigen it recognizes is unknown. Base qualities are not at hand, and no much larger clone is one base apart. The library relied on the immunoSEQ multiplex PCR assay. For the multiplex PCR, a mixture combining 60 forward primers for TCR Vbeta segments and 13 reverse primers for TCR Jbeta segments was used. The CDR3 region of rearranged TCR beta genes was amplified from genomic DNA with a multiplex PCR assay. Amplified TCR beta libraries were sequenced as 87-base-pair reads on the Illumina HiSeq System. The paper's data handling went like this. A later analysis counted around 72 million unique TCR beta chains across the 666 repertoires, and roughly 9.9 million of these chains were shared by at least two donors. A nearest-neighbor algorithm error-corrected the raw reads and collapsed the reads into unique sequences, merging closely related sequences to remove PCR and sequencing errors. To assign V, D and J gene segments, CDR3 sequences were aligned to IMGT reference sequences. For a sequence to be retained, at least a six-nucleotide match to both a V gene segment and a J gene segment was required. Rearrangements were called productive when the CDR3 lacked stop codons and stayed in frame with V and J; all others were non-productive. CDR3 was defined by IMGT convention, running from the second conserved V-encoded cysteine to the conserved J-encoded phenylalanine. Sequences without an unambiguous match to a single V gene segment were excluded from the earlier analysis of a few hundred of the donors. In an earlier analysis of 500 to 750 of the donors, V segments were called functional above 56.7% productive rearrangements and were called segregating when the between-donor standard deviation exceeded 5%. A statistical classification framework was built for diagnosing cytomegalovirus status from the catalog of TCR beta chain sequences. In a later analysis, V and J genes were assigned by comparing TCR nucleotide sequences against IMGT/GENE-DB human TR gene sequences. The TCRdist pipeline was used in a later analysis to assign CDR3 sequences and most-parsimonious VDJ recombination scenarios. In a later analysis, each TCR beta chain was defined by its CDR3 amino acid sequence together with its V-gene family, and reads without a unique V-gene family were excluded. In a later analysis, 500 to 650 highly shared, low-generation-probability nucleotide sequences were removed to address suspected cross-contamination and a sequencing artifact. In a later analysis, a clonal expansion index was calculated for each public chain from normalized within-repertoire ranks of inferred template counts. In a later analysis, generation probabilities were computed using a VDJ recombination model fitted to out-of-frame rearrangements, and the results were checked against IGoR. A later analysis scored TCR-TCR, TCR-HLA and TCR-CMV co-occurrence with hypergeometric tests, applying a repertoire-size bias correction to TCR pairs. A later analysis estimated false discovery rates by permuting HLA or CMV assignments 20 times. In a later analysis, co-occurring TCRs were grouped with DBSCAN, and TCRdist sequence similarity was added when clustering was performed within HLA-allele-positive subsets. Repertoires with fewer than 30,000 or more than 120,000 public chains, plus five repertoires with anomalous nucleotide sharing, were excluded from co-occurrence clustering. TCRdb took this table from immuneACCESS and kept in-frame rearrangements with V and J called. Such tables lack part of the clones; where checked against another copy, unresolved V genes explain under half of the gap, and the rest is unexplained. The DNA was the basis for D and trimming; V, J and clone size are from that table. For this sample there are tens of thousands of clones; less than 65% appear just once. The ten largest make up 4.5% to 7% of the sample.

The germline V gene specifies SGDLS as CDR1 and YYNGEE as CDR2. Inclusive of the bounding cysteine and phenylalanine, the CDR3 is 14 residues long. Only the CDR3 DNA stays, 42 bases, in frame from base 1. At the junction V is shortened by 2 bases and J by 1 base, with 9 bases in between. This record belongs to a study of cytomegalovirus exposure and HLA in healthy donors (dated by TCRdb to 2017 to 2019). About the full investigation: According to an earlier analysis of a few hundred of the donors, roughly 180 million T cells yielded 117 million unique TCR beta sequences and approximately 300 Gb of sequence data. About 320 gigabases of sequencing data and tens of millions of unique TCR sequences were included in an early release covering 500 to 750 HLA-typed donors. Donor age, sex, ethnicity and CMV serostatus were compiled together with the repertoire data. Rather than drawing on any new phenotypic data, the later analysis identified candidate immune exposures from TCR beta sequences and the way those sequences occurred across donors. All discovery cohort repertoires had been generated using a single sequencing platform. Across some 400 genotyped donors of the cohort, an average of approximately 200,000 unique TCR beta nucleotide sequences per donor were sequenced, and around 19% of those sequences were non-productive. A separate validation cohort of 100 to 150 different subjects was used in addition to the approximately 670-subject first cohort. To predict cytomegalovirus infection status, the study brought together high-throughput TCR immunosequencing, statistical association of individual TCRs with disease status, and machine learning. The study aimed to test whether signatures of past pathogen exposure could be identified by cataloging public T cell receptors. Roughly five DR-DQ haplotypes were handled as single units for association and clustering, since linkage in the cohort was strong. To decide whether each TCR beta V gene segment behaved as functional or pseudogenic, an earlier analysis of several hundred of the donors relied on high-throughput TCR beta sequencing. Class I and class II HLA loci were covered by the typing at four-digit resolution. Among the approximately 420 genotyped donors, approximately 81% belonged to the genetic ancestry cluster associated with self-reported Caucasian donors. The number of donors typed differed by locus, with roughly 620-630 for A, B, C, DRB1 and DQB1, roughly 550 for DQA1, 600 to 610 for DPA1, and approximately 470 for DPB1. Using immunosequencing, the study profiled T cell repertoires from 666 subjects and related those repertoires to cytomegalovirus serostatus. To study patterns of TCR occurrence, a later analysis re-analyzed previously published TCR beta repertoires from around 670 donors and added high-resolution HLA genotyping. In a later genetic analysis, genome-wide SNP genotypes for about three fifths of the roughly 670 donors were used, and that subset was treated as a discovery cohort.

The cohort comprised some 680 healthy bone marrow donors. At the time of sampling, all cohort members were nominally healthy, though unrecorded immune exposures were likely present. The donor tested CMV seropositive and was one of the 289 seropositive cohort members. Every donor gave a peripheral blood sample, and the peripheral blood mononuclear cells from that sample were used for TCR beta sequencing. Genomic DNA extraction from the blood cell samples was performed with the Qiagen DNeasy Blood Extraction Kit. Broad study findings and their caveats: A cluster of highly shared sequence variants was judged likely to represent a technical artifact of the sequencing pipeline. Cytomegalovirus status was reported to be diagnosed by the classifier with high specificity and sensitivity in both the original and validation cohorts. Specific HLA alleles were associated with 16,951 TCR beta sequences at a false discovery rate of 0.05 in a later analysis. A later genetic analysis associated a missense DCLRE1C variant with V-gene and J-gene trimming of TCR beta chains, and an independent cohort replicated the association. An earlier analysis of approximately 590 of the donors showed that most TCR beta V segments appeared in productive rearrangements either about 90% or about 30% of the time, which broadly matched IMGT annotations. In vitro tests confirmed that a few of the cytomegalovirus-associated TCR beta chains recognize cytomegalovirus antigens. In a later analysis, TCR association rates were found to vary across HLA loci, with the most associated TCRs seen for DRB1 alleles and the fewest for HLA-C alleles. Correlated functional status among segregating V segments might reflect linkage disequilibrium, but an unknown experimental factor could not be ruled out. According to the authors, the approach could potentially be generalized to other disease states and immunological phenotypes. In a later analysis, most CMV-associated TCR beta chains were found to appear HLA-restricted, with HLA associations seemingly driven largely by CMV exposure. According to a later genetic analysis, donors in an Asian-associated ancestry cluster had fewer N-insertions in productive TCRs than the roughly 670-donor mean. This cohort had only TCR beta chains sequenced, and the lack of alpha or paired-chain data limited which features could be detected. Across donors, most TCR sequences were observed very rarely, whereas some public TCRs were present in many individuals. Because the 87-base-pair reads could not distinguish some IMGT-functional V segments, including TRBV6-2 and TRBV6-3, those segments were excluded. The earlier analysis of around 600 of the donors excluded 15 to 20 rarely observed V segments, including chromosome 9 orphons, because counts were too low. The study listed over 150 TCR beta chains as associated with cytomegalovirus. According to a later analysis, parvovirus B19, influenza, CMV and Epstein-Barr virus appeared linked to several top co-occurrence clusters. When HLA alleles, especially DR and DQ, strongly co-occurred, attributing TCR associations to individual alleles was difficult. CMV serostatus was the only immune exposure information available for the cohort. In a later analysis, HLA-associated TCR beta chains showed more clonal expansion and lower generation probabilities than non-associated chains that were equally common. Roughly uniform sequencing depth across donors was assumed in presence/absence analyses, although this assumption may not hold. A further reported finding was that TCR beta sequences accurately predicted the HLA-A and HLA-B alleles for most subjects in the first cohort. Because some donors lacked HLA typing at each locus, the association tests relied only on the typed subset.

Recombination connected TRBV9 to TRBJ1-1; TRBD1 is a possible D gene, resting on 6 matching bases. This TCR was sampled from a woman aged 30 to 39 in good health and CMV-seropositive. The sample consisted of PBMCs. This receptor has the CDR3 CASSVQGQNTEAFF. The sequenced DNA is TGTGCCAGCAGCGTGCAGGGACAGAACACTGAAGCTTTCTTT.